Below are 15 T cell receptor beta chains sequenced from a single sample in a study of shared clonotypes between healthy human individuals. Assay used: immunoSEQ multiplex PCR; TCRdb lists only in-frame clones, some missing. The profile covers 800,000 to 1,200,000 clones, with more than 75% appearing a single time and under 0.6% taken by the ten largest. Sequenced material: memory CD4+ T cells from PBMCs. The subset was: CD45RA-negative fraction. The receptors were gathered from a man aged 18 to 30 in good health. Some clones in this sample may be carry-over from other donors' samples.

CDR3 residues: CASSEGLAGGLVGELFF. CDR3 DNA sequence: TGTGCCAGCAGTGAAGGGCTAGCGGGAGGGTTAGTCGGGGAGCTGTTTTTT. The rearrangement links TRBV6-1 to TRBJ2-2, with 12 bases lining up with TRBD2. CDR3 length: 17 residues. V trimming: 1 base; J trimming: 7 bases; junction bases outside the gene matches: 7. Germline values: CDR1 MNHNS, CDR2 SASEGT.

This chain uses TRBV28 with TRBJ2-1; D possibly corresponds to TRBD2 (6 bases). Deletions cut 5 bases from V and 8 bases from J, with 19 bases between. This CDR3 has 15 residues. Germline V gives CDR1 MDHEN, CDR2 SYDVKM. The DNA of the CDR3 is TGTGCCAGCAGTACTCCCCCGGGACTTTCGGATGAGCAGTTCTTC. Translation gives CASSTPPGLSDEQFF.

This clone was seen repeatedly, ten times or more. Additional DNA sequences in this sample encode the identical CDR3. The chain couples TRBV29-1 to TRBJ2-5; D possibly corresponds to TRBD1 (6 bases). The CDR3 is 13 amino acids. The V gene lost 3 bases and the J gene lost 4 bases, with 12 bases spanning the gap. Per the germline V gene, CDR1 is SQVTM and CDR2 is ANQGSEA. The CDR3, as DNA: TGCAGCGTTGAGTCCGGCAGGGGAGAGACCCAGTACTTC. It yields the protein CSVESGRGETQYF.

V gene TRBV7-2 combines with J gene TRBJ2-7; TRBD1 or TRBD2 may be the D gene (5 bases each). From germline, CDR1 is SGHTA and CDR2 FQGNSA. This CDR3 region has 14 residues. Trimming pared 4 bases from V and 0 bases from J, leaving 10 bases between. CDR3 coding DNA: TGTGCCAGCAGCTCGGGACGGTACTCCTACGAGCAGTACTTC. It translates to CASSSGRYSYEQYF. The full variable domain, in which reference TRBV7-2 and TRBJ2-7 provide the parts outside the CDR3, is GAGVSQSPSNKVTEKGKDVELRCDPISGHTALYWYRQSLGQGLEFLIYFQGNSAPDKSGLPSDRFSAERTGGSVSTLTIQRTQQEDSAVYLCASSSGRYSYEQYFGPGTRLTVT.

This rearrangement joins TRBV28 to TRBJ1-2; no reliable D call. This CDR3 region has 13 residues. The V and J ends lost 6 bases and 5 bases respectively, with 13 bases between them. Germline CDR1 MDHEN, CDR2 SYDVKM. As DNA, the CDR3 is TGTGCCAGCAGGCCTACAAGTTTTTATGGCTACACCTTC. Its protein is CASRPTSFYGYTF.

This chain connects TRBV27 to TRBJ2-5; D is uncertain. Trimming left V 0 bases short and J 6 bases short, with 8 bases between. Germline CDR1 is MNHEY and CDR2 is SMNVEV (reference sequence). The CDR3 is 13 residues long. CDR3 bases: TGTGCCAGCAGTTTATCGGTTTTAAAGACCCAGTACTTC. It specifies CASSLSVLKTQYF.

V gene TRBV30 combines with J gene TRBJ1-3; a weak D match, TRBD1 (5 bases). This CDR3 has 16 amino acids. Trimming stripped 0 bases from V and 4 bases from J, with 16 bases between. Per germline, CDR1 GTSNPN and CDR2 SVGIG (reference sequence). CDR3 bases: TGTGCCTGGAGTGTCGCGGGGGGGAACCCGGGAAACACCATATATTTT. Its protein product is CAWSVAGGNPGNTIYF.

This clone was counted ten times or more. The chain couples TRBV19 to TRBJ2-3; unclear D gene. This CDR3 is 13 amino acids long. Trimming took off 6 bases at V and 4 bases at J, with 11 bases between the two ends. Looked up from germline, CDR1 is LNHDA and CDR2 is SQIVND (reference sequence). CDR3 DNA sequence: TGTGCCAGTAGCCGTCCGGGCGCAGATACGCAGTATTTT. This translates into CASSRPGADTQYF.

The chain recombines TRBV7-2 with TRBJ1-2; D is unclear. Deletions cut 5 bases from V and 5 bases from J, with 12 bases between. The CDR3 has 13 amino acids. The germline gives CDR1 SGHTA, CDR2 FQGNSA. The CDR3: CASSTWTQYGYTF. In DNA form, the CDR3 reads TGTGCCAGCAGCACGTGGACTCAATATGGCTACACCTTC.

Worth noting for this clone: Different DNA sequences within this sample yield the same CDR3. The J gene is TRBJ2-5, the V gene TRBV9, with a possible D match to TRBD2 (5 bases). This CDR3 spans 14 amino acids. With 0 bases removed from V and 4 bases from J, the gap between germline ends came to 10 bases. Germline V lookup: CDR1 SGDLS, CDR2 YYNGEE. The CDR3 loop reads CASSVGLAGETQYF. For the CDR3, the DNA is TGTGCCAGCAGCGTAGGGCTAGCCGGAGAGACCCAGTACTTC.

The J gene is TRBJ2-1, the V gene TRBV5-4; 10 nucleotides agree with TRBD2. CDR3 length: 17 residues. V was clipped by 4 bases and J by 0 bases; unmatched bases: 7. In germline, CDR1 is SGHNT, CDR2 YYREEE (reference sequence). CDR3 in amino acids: CASSEGAGGVSYNEQFF. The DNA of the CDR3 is TGTGCCAGCAGCGAGGGAGCGGGAGGGGTCTCCTACAATGAGCAGTTCTTC.

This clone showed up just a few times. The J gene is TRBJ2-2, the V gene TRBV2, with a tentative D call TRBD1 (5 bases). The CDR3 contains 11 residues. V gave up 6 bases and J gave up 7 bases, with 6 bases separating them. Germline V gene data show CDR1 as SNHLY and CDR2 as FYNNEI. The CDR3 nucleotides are TGTGCCAGCAGGGACAACGGGGAGCTGTTTTTT. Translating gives CASRDNGELFF.

CDR3 DNA: TGTGCCAGCAGTGAGAGACAGGGAAGTAGAAACACCATATATTTT. It translates to CASSERQGSRNTIYF. This chain uses TRBV6-1 with TRBJ1-3, with 7 bases fitting TRBD1. The J segment lost 5 bases and the V segment lost 3 bases, leaving 7 bases of the junction unmatched. Germline V gives CDR1 MNHNS, CDR2 SASEGT. The CDR3 totals 15 residues.

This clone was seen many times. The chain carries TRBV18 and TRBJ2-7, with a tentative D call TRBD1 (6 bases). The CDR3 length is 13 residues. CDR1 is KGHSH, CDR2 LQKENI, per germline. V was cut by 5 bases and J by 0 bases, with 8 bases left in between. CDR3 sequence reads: CASSEGDSYEQYF. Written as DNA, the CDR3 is TGTGCCAGCTCAGAGGGGGACTCCTACGAGCAGTACTTC.

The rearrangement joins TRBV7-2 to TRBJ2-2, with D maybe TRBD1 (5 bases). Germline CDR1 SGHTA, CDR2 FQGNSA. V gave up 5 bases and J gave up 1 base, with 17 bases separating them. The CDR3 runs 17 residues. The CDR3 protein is CASSRNPPQVNTGELFF. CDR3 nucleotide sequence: TGTGCCAGCAGCCGGAACCCGCCACAGGTGAACACCGGGGAGCTGTTTTTT. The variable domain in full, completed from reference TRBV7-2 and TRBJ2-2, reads GAGVSQSPSNKVTEKGKDVELRCDPISGHTALYWYRQSLGQGLEFLIYFQGNSAPDKSGLPSDRFSAERTGGSVSTLTIQRTQQEDSAVYLCASSRNPPQVNTGELFFGEGSRLTVL.